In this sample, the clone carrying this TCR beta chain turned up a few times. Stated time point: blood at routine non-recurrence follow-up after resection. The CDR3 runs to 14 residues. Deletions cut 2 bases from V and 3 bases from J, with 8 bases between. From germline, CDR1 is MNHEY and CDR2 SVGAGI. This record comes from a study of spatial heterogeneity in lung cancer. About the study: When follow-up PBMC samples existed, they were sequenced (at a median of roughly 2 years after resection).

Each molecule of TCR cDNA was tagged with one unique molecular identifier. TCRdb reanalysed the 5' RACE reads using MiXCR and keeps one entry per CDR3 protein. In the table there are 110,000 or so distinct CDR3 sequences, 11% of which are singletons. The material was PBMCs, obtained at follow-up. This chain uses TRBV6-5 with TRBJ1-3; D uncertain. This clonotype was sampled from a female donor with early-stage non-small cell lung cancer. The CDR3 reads CASSYTASGNTIYF. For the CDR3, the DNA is TGTGCCAGCAGTTACACGGCAAGTGGAAACACCATATATTTT.